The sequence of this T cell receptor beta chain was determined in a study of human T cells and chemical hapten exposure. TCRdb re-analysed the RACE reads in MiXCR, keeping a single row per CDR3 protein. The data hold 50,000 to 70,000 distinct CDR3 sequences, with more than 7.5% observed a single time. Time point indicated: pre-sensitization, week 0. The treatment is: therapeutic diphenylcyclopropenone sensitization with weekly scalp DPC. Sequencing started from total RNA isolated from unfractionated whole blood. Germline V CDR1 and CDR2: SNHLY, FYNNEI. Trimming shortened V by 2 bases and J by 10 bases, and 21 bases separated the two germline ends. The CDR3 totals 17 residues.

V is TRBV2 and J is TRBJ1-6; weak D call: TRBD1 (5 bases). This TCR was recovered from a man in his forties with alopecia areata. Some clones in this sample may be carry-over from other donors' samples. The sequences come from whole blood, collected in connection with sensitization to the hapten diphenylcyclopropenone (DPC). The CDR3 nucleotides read TGTGCCAGCAGTGAACTTTGGCAGGGAGGATTTGGGTCACCCCTCCACTTT. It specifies CASSELWQGGFGSPLHF.